This section outlines one T cell receptor beta chain sequence together with its context. Antigen: not known. The data stem from a study of monozygotic twins with inflammatory bowel disease. Study-wide results and limits: Comparison of concordant versus discordant twins revealed no difference in repertoire similarity, possibly due to limited power.

Germline CDR1 reads MRHNA; CDR2 reads SNTAGT. This CDR3 is built from 14 residues. The RNA usage for each TCR library was around 3.5 ug of total RNA. Each CDR3 protein gets one entry in TCRdb, which reprocessed the 5' RACE reads and gives no DNA. This sample's table has about 330,000 distinct CDR3 sequences. The sequenced material came from blood. The chain recombines TRBV6-4 with TRBJ2-1; with no DNA, the TCRdb D assignment of TRBD2 cannot be verified. The TCR was taken from a human donor with ulcerative colitis or Crohn's disease, or a healthy co-twin of an affected twin (not recorded which). CDR3 protein: CASSSSGGGAEQFF.